Detailed here is one TCR beta chain. The data derive from a study of blood T cell repertoires in COVID-19. Study as a whole: Sites in the United States, Italy and Spain provided acute and convalescent COVID-19 samples. T cells, B-cell-depleted T cells, or PBMCs provided the cDNA or gDNA that served as material.

Per the original methods: Estimates of nucleated cell counts were drawn from the amplification of reference gene primers. Sequencing was performed with immunoSEQ multiplex PCR; in TCRdb, only in-frame clones are kept and a portion is missing. V and J calls and clone size are as listed in that table; D and trimming were resolved from the DNA. Of tens of thousands of clones in the sample, roughly 85% were seen once. With 1 base clipped from V and 6 bases from J, the junction kept 8 bases outside the gene matches. The CDR3 is made up of 16 amino acids. Germline V gene data show CDR1 as SNHLY and CDR2 as FYNNEI.

The clonotype was recovered from a man aged 40-55 years with acute or convalescent COVID-19. The genes are TRBV2 and TRBJ2-3; 9 bases align to TRBD2. The sequenced material came from peripheral blood. The chain's CDR3 is CASSEESGGLGDTQYF. The DNA of the CDR3 is TGTGCCAGCAGTGAAGAGAGCGGGGGGCTGGGGGATACGCAGTATTTT.